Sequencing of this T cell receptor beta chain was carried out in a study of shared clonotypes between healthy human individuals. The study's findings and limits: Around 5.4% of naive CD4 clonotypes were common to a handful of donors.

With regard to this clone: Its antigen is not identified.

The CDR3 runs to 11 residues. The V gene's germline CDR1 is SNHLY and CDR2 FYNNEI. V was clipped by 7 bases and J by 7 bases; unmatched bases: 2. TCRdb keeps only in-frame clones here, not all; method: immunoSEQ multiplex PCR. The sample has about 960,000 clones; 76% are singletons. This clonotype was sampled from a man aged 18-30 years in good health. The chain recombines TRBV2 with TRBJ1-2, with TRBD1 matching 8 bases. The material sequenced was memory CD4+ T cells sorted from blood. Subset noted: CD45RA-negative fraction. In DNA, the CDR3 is TGTGCCAGCACAGGGGGCGGTGGCTACACCTTC. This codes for CASTGGGGYTF.